What follows is one T cell receptor (beta chain) and its context. As yet, its antigen is unknown. The data stem from a study of cytomegalovirus exposure and HLA in healthy donors. Regarding the study as a whole: In a later analysis, compared with equally common non-associated chains, HLA-associated beta chains were more expanded. There was a cluster of highly shared sequence variants that was likely a sequencing artifact. Links to common viral pathogens appeared, in a later analysis, for several of the most significant clusters.

V lost 1 base and J lost 4, with 17 bases in between. The germline V gene encodes CDR1 MNHNS and CDR2 SASEGT. The CDR3 contains 16 residues. Primers for the PCR totalled 60 Vbeta and 13 Jbeta. Measured with immunoSEQ multiplex PCR; TCRdb has only the in-frame clones, and not every one. Of fewer than 120,000 clones detected, 65% to 80% appear once; the ten largest clones hold under 3%. The clonotype originates from a woman in her sixties in good health and CMV-seropositive. Specimen: PBMCs. The rearrangement links TRBV6-1 to TRBJ2-7; D is possibly TRBD1 (6 bases). The CDR3 is CASSEGQQGLTYEQYF. CDR3 coding DNA: TGTGCCAGCAGTGAAGGGCAACAGGGATTGACGTACGAGCAGTACTTC.